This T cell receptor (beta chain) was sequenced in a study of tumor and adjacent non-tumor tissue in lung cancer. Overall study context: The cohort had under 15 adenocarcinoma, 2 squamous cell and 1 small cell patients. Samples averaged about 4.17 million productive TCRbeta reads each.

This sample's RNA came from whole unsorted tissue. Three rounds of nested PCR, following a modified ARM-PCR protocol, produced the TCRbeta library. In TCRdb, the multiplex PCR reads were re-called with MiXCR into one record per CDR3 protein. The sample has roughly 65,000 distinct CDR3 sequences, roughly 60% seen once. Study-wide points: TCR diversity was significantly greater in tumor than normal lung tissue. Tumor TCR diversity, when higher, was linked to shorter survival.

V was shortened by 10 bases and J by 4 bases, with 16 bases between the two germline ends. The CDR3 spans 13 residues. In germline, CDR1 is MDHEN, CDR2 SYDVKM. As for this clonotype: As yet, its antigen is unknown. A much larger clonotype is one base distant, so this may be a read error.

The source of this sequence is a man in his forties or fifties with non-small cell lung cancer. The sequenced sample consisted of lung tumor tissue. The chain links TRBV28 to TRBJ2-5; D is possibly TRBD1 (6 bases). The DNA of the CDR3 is TGTGCCAACAGGCAAGCAGGGGTAGAGACCCAGTACTTC. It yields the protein CANRQAGVETQYF.